The 7 T cell receptor beta chains listed next were all sequenced from one sample in a study of T cell changes during pregnancy in multiple sclerosis. Sequencing used immunoSEQ multiplex PCR; TCRdb keeps in-frame clones, though not all of them. This sample carries about 45,000 clones, 95% to 97% of them seen once, and the ten largest clones take approximately 1%. Sequencing used peripheral blood, obtained in the second trimester of pregnancy. The receptors derive from a female donor with multiple sclerosis, enrolled in a pregnancy study.

The genes are TRBV5-1 and TRBJ2-1; 8 nucleotides align to TRBD1. Germline CDR1 SGHRS, CDR2 YFSETQ. The length of the CDR3 is 15 residues. The V segment lost 2 bases and the J segment 3 bases; nucleotides outside the gene matches: 4. The CDR3 sequence: CASSFPGTGYNEQFF. CDR3 in DNA: TGCGCCAGCAGCTTTCCCGGGACAGGCTACAATGAGCAGTTCTTC.

This chain joins TRBV7-3 and TRBJ1-2, with 9 bases identical to TRBD1. The CDR3 consists of 14 residues. V was pared by 5 bases and J by 6 bases, with 7 bases of the junction left unmatched. Germline assignment: CDR1 SGHTA and CDR2 FQGTGA. The CDR3 reads CASSLGTGLDGYTF. CDR3 sequence (DNA): TGTGCCAGCAGCCTCGGGACAGGGCTGGATGGCTACACCTTC.

The rearrangement joins TRBV18 to TRBJ2-3, with TRBD2 matching over 8 bases. Germline CDR1 and CDR2: KGHSH and LQKENI. The CDR3 has 15 residues. The trim removed 6 bases at V and 2 bases at J, leaving 7 bases unmatched. The CDR3 coding sequence is TGTGCCAGCTCGCCAATAGCGGGACTCACAGATACGCAGTATTTT. Translated: CASSPIAGLTDTQYF.

V gene TRBV4-1 combines with J gene TRBJ1-1; 10 nucleotides align to TRBD1. With V trimmed by 0 bases and J by 4 bases, 8 bases remained unmatched. CDR3 length: 17 residues. From germline, CDR1 is MGHRA and CDR2 YSYEKL. In DNA, the CDR3 is TGCGCCAGCAGCCAAGATAGGACAGGGGGTTTCGTCACTGAAGCTTTCTTT. Its translation: CASSQDRTGGFVTEAFF.

This chain connects TRBV5-1 to TRBJ2-7, with D possibly TRBD1 on 5 matching bases. This CDR3 is 14 amino acids long. Germline V lookup: CDR1 SGHRS, CDR2 YFSETQ. V lost 1 base, J lost 4 bases, and 12 bases lay in between. The CDR3 nucleotides are TGCGCCAGCAGCTTGTTAGGGGTAGGGTACGAGCAGTACTTC. Amino acids: CASSLLGVGYEQYF.

J is TRBJ1-1 and V is TRBV30; D is ambiguous. V lost 0 bases and J 5 bases, leaving 10 bases between the germline ends. Germline CDR1 GTSNPN, CDR2 SVGIG (reference sequence). The CDR3 is 13 residues long. The CDR3 sequence is CAWSVTRLTEAFF. The DNA of the CDR3 is TGTGCCTGGAGTGTTACTAGATTGACTGAAGCTTTCTTT. The whole variable domain, filled in from reference TRBV30 and TRBJ1-1, reads SQTIHQWPATLVQPVGSPLSLECTVEGTSNPNLYWYRQAAGRGLQLLFYSVGIGQISSEVPQNLSASRPQDRQFILSSKKLLLSDSGFYLCAWSVTRLTEAFFGQGTRLTVV.

The chain couples TRBV7-3 to TRBJ2-2; 7 nucleotides agree with TRBD1. The V gene end was trimmed by 3 bases and the J gene end by 3 bases; junction bases not matched to a gene: 7. Germline loops: CDR1 SGHTA, CDR2 FQGTGA. CDR3 length: 16 residues. As DNA, the CDR3 is TGTGCCAGCAGCTTCCCACGGGACAGTTACACCGGGGAGCTGTTTTTT. It codes for CASSFPRDSYTGELFF. The full variable domain, in which reference TRBV7-3 and TRBJ2-2 provide the parts outside the CDR3, is GAGVSQTPSNKVTEKGKYVELRCDPISGHTALYWYRQSLGQGPEFLIYFQGTGAADDSGLPNDRFFAVRPEGSVSTLKIQRTERGDSAVYLCASSFPRDSYTGELFFGEGSRLTVL.